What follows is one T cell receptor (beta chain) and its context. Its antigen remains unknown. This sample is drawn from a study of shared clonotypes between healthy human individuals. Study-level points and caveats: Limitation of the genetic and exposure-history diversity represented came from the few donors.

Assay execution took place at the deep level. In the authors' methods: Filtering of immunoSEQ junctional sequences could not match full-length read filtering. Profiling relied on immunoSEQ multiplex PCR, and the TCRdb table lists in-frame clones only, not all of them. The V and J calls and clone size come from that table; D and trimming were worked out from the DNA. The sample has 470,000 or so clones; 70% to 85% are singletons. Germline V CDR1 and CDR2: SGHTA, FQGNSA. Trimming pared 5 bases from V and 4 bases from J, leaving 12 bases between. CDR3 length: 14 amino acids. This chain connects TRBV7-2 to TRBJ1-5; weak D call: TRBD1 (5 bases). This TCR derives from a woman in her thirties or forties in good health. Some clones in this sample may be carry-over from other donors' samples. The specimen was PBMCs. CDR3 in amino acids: CASSPGGANQPQHF. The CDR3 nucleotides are TGTGCCAGCAGCCCAGGAGGGGCAAATCAGCCCCAGCATTTT.